This T cell receptor beta chain originates from a study of a mutant IDH1 vaccine in newly diagnosed glioma. The repertoire was sequenced with immunoSEQ multiplex PCR; TCRdb's copy has only in-frame clones and lacks some. The table lists 30,000 to 40,000 clones, approximately 82% of them singletons. Remarks on this clone: The antigen remains undetermined.

The time point: week 35, safety follow-up. Doses of 300 ug of mutant IDH1 20-mer peptide were given with topical imiquimod. During weeks 1, 3, 5, 7, 11, 15, 19 and 23, patients received eight vaccinations. V shed 0 bases and J shed 3 bases, with 14 bases lying between them. This CDR3 is built from 16 residues. CDR1 and CDR2 (germline): SGHRS, YFSETQ. This rearrangement joins TRBV5-1 to TRBJ2-3, with a possible D match to TRBD2 (7 bases). The origin of this receptor is a woman aged 18-29 years with glioma. Sequenced here: PBMCs, sampled from a glioma patient whose treatment included an IDH1 peptide vaccine. CDR3 sequence reads: CASSLVLGGGTDTQYF. The CDR3 DNA reads TGCGCCAGCAGCTTGGTTCTGGGAGGGGGAACAGATACGCAGTATTTT.